The 3 T cell receptor beta chains in this list originate from one sample, sequenced in a study of circulating and synovial CD4+ cells in juvenile arthritis. The method was immunoSEQ multiplex PCR; TCRdb's version includes in-frame clones alone and lacks a portion of them. Counted here are about 34,000 clones, around 95% occurring once; the ten biggest clones make up approximately 0.18%. Sequences were obtained from CD4+ T cells from blood. The receptors stem from a human donor with juvenile idiopathic arthritis.

V gene TRBV6-5 combines with J gene TRBJ1-5; 8 bases match TRBD1. The CDR3 is 14 amino acids. The germline V gene encodes CDR1 MNHEY and CDR2 SVGAGI. Trimming took 6 bases from V and 6 from J; bases not matched to a gene: 7. For the CDR3, the DNA is TGTGCCAGCAGAACAGGGGGGCAAGCTCAGCCCCAGCATTTT. This sequence encodes CASRTGGQAQPQHF.

A note on this clone: The sample has other DNA sequences that encode this CDR3 too. The rearrangement joins TRBV2 to TRBJ1-6; perhaps TRBD1 as D (5 bases). Germline loops: CDR1 SNHLY, CDR2 FYNNEI. Trimming stripped 1 base from V and 13 bases from J, with 14 bases between. This CDR3 spans 14 amino acids. CDR3 in amino acids: CASSEEGSQSPLHF. The CDR3 DNA reads as TGTGCCAGCAGTGAAGAGGGGTCCCAATCCCCCCTCCACTTT.

V is TRBV19 and J is TRBJ1-1; D remains unclear. Trimming removed 4 bases from V and 5 bases from J, with 14 bases in between. This CDR3 spans 14 amino acids. Germline-derived CDR1 and CDR2 are LNHDA and SQIVND (reference sequence). CDR3 protein: CASSKEFSGTEAFF. The CDR3 DNA follows: TGTGCCAGTAGTAAGGAGTTTAGCGGAACTGAAGCTTTCTTT.